This T cell receptor (beta chain) stems from a study of neoadjuvant anti-PD-1 for oral cavity cancer. Generated by immunoSEQ multiplex PCR, the TCRdb table keeps only in-frame clones and is missing some. The sample shows around 81,000 clones, 84% of them seen only once. Per the germline V gene, CDR1 is SGHDT and CDR2 is YYEEEE. The CDR3 contains 15 residues. V was clipped by 3 bases and J by 3 bases; unmatched bases: 7. Blood cells were analyzed directly, without culture or expansion. The rearrangement uses TRBV5-6 and TRBJ2-7, with 9 bases lining up with TRBD1. The receptor was derived from a person between 40 and 85 years old with oral cavity squamous cell carcinoma. The material was PBMCs, obtained before nivolumab (anti-PD-1) treatment. This CDR3 is CASSWTGTGNYEQYF. Written as DNA, the CDR3 is TGTGCCAGCAGCTGGACCGGGACAGGGAACTACGAGCAGTACTTC.